The 3 T cell receptor beta chains below come from one sample, sequenced in a study of blood T cells in healthy people across ages. Using a J-beta primer mix together with a sample-barcoded 5' primer, a second PCR was run for roughly 6 to 12 cycles. MiXCR was run by TCRdb on the 5' RACE reads, yielding one entry per CDR3 protein. The data contain over a million distinct CDR3 sequences, 59% of them seen just once; the ten biggest clones take up roughly 6.3%. The sample taken for sequencing was blood. These receptors originate from a man aged 18 to 35 in good health.

This clonotype was detected only a few times. V is TRBV5-5 and J is TRBJ2-3; TRBD2 might be the D (6 bases). The V gene lost 0 bases and the J gene lost 0 bases, with 14 bases spanning the gap. The germline V gene encodes CDR1 SGHKS and CDR2 YYEKEE (reference sequence). The CDR3 extends over 17 amino acids. CDR3 nucleotides: TGTGCCAGCAGCTTGGGAGTAGGAGGGAGGAGCACAGATACGCAGTATTTT. Amino acid sequence: CASSLGVGGRSTDTQYF.

This clonotype was counted a few times. The chain employs TRBV9 and TRBJ2-1; TRBD2 matches at 12 bases. The CDR3 totals 15 residues. With V trimmed by 4 bases and J by 8 bases, 7 bases remained unmatched. Germline CDR1 SGDLS, CDR2 YYNGEE. CDR3 protein: CASSLLAGGYYEQFF. In nucleotides, the CDR3 is TGTGCCAGCAGCCTACTAGCGGGGGGTTATTATGAGCAGTTCTTC.

The rearrangement uses TRBV12-3 or TRBV12-4 and TRBJ2-1; D is possibly TRBD2 (6 bases). V lost 8 bases to trimming and J lost 7 bases, with 21 bases between them. This CDR3 region has 15 residues. The CDR3 region is CASVKSGLGRNEQFF. The DNA of the CDR3 is TGTGCCAGCGTTAAAAGCGGACTTGGGAGGAATGAGCAGTTCTTC.